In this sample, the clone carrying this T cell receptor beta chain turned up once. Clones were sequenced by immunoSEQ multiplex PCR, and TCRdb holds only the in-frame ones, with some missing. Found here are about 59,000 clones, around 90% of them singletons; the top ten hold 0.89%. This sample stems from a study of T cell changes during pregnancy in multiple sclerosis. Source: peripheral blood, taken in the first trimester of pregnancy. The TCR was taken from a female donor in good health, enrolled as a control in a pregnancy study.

The CDR3 DNA is TGTGCCAGTAAGGGCAGGGACTTCTCCTCTGGAAACACCATATATTTT. Amino acids: CASKGRDFSSGNTIYF. The genes are TRBV19 and TRBJ1-3, with D possibly being TRBD1 (5 bases). The CDR3 is made up of 16 amino acids. V dropped 7 bases and J dropped 0 bases, with 16 bases sitting between them. The V gene's germline CDR1 is LNHDA and CDR2 SQIVND (reference sequence). The full variable domain, its missing parts supplied by reference TRBV19 and TRBJ1-3, is DGGITQSPKYLFRKEGQNVTLSCEQNLNHDAMYWYRQDPGQGLRLIYYSQIVNDFQKGDIAEGYSVSREKKESFPLTVTSAQKNPTAFYLCASKGRDFSSGNTIYFGEGSWLTVV.